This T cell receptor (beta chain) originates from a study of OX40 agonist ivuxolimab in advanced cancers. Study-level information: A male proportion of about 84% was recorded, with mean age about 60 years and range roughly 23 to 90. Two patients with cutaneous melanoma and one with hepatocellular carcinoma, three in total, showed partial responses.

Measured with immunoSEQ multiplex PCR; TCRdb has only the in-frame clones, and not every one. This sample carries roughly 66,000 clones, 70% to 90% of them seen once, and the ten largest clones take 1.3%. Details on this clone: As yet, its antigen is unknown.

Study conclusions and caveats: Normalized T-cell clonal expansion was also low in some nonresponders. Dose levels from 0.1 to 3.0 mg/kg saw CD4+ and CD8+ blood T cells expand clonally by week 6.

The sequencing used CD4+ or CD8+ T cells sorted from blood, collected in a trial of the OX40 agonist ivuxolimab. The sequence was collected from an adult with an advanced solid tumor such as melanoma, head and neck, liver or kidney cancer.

The DNA for the CDR3 is TGTGCCACTAGACAGGGATCATATGAAAAACTGTTTTTT. This codes for CATRQGSYEKLFF. V gene TRBV6-5 combines with J gene TRBJ1-4, with TRBD1 matching over 7 bases. There are 13 residues in the CDR3. Germline V gene data show CDR1 as MNHEY and CDR2 as SVGAGI. Trimming at V came to 10 bases and at J to 6 bases, leaving 8 bases not matched to a gene.